The present entry profiles one T cell receptor (beta chain) with its context. Antigen specificity is unknown. Clones were sequenced by immunoSEQ multiplex PCR, and TCRdb holds only the in-frame ones, with some missing. The sample holds about 170,000 clones, 87% seen once. The entry originates in a study of T cell responses to AZD1222 COVID-19 vaccine. Germline CDR1 reads SNHLY; CDR2 reads FYNNEI. V was shortened by 6 bases and J by 3 bases, with 14 bases between the two germline ends. The CDR3 runs to 15 residues. General study results and limits: Clonal diversity may have been underestimated, and the donors were mostly white British, with more females than males.

This receptor was obtained from an adult who received the AZD1222 COVID-19 vaccine. This specimen consisted of peripheral blood, obtained 28 days after the second AZD1222 dose. The rearrangement links TRBV2 to TRBJ1-4; no firm D call. The CDR3 here is CASRTPEAANEKLFF. CDR3 DNA: TGTGCCAGCAGGACCCCGGAGGCAGCTAATGAAAAACTGTTTTTT.